What follows are 25 T cell receptor beta chains derived from one specimen sequenced in a study of cytotoxic CD8 clonotypes in ibrutinib-treated CLL. Some clones are missing from TCRdb's copy, which holds only in-frame ones; the method was immunoSEQ multiplex PCR. The sample lists over 95,000 clones; 58% were seen once. The sample was PBMCs, taken after 24 months of ibrutinib treatment. These TCRs come from a human donor with chronic lymphocytic leukemia.

This clone has only a few counts. The chain employs TRBV7-9 and TRBJ2-7; D gene ambiguous. Germline lookup yields CDR1 SEHNR and CDR2 FQNEAQ (reference sequence). The V gene lost 5 bases and the J gene lost 3 bases, with 11 bases spanning the gap. This CDR3 has 13 residues. The CDR3 sequence is CASSPRINYEQYF. CDR3 bases: TGTGCCAGCAGCCCCAGGATCAACTACGAGCAGTACTTC. Combining the CDR3 with reference TRBV7-9 and TRBJ2-7 gives the whole variable domain DTGVSQNPRHKITKRGQNVTFRCDPISEHNRLYWYRQTLGQGPEFLTYFQNEAQLEKSRLLSDRFSAERPKGSFSTLEIQRTEQGDSAMYLCASSPRINYEQYFGPGTRLTVT.

The chain recombines TRBV5-4 with TRBJ2-7, with 9 bases fitting TRBD1. Germline values: CDR1 SGHNT, CDR2 YYREEE (reference sequence). V shed 3 bases and J 6 bases; nucleotides not matched to a gene: 10. The CDR3 totals 15 residues. As DNA, the CDR3 is TGTGCCAGCAGCTCCCTCGGACAGGGGCCCCGCGAGCAGTACTTC. Translating gives CASSSLGQGPREQYF.

A few counts support this clone. The chain is built from TRBV18 and TRBJ1-6; D is uncertain. This CDR3 contains 12 residues. The germline V and J ends were trimmed by 2 bases and 9 bases, with 5 bases remaining between them. Germline V CDR1 and CDR2: KGHSH, LQKENI. CDR3 nucleotides: TGTGCCAGCTCACCAGAGAGTTCACCCCTCCACTTT. This encodes CASSPESSPLHF. Looking up the rest from reference TRBV18 and TRBJ1-6 gives the full variable domain: NAGVMQNPRHLVRRRGQEARLRCSPMKGHSHVYWYRQLPEEGLKFMVYLQKENIIDESGMPKERFSAEFPKEGPSILRIQQVVRGDSAAYFCASSPESSPLHFGNGTRLTVT.

This clone has only a few counts. The chain employs TRBV30 and TRBJ1-1; TRBD1 matches 8 bases. Germline V CDR1 and CDR2: GTSNPN, SVGIG (reference sequence). V trimming: 5 bases; J trimming: 0 bases; junction bases outside the gene matches: 5. The CDR3 sequence is 14 residues long. As DNA, the CDR3 is TGTGCCTGGGGGACAGGAAACATGAACACTGAAGCTTTCTTT. It translates to CAWGTGNMNTEAFF.

V gene TRBV4-2 combines with J gene TRBJ2-2, with TRBD1 matching 10 bases. Trimming removed 0 bases from V and 5 bases from J; junction bases left unmatched: 6. The CDR3 covers 17 residues. Germline values: CDR1 LGHNA, CDR2 YNFKEQ. This chain's CDR3 is CASSQETGGAGTGELFF. In DNA, the CDR3 is TGTGCCAGCAGCCAAGAGACAGGGGGCGCCGGGACCGGGGAGCTGTTTTTT.

There are a few counts of this clone. The chain carries TRBV5-1 and TRBJ1-4; D is unclear. The CDR3 consists of 15 residues. The V gene's germline CDR1 is SGHRS and CDR2 YFSETQ. Between the trimmed V and J ends, which lost 4 bases and 0 bases, there was a span of 10 bases. The CDR3 nucleotides read TGCGCCAGCAGCGGGTCCGGGACAACTAATGAAAAACTGTTTTTT. Its protein product is CASSGSGTTNEKLFF.

The chain joins TRBV6-5 to TRBJ1-2; tentatively, D is TRBD1 (5 bases). The CDR3 runs 15 residues. CDR1 is MNHEY and CDR2 is SVGAGI in the germline V gene. V lost 7 bases and J lost 0, with 15 bases in between. The CDR3 DNA sequence: TGTGCCAGCACCCGGGGGACCAAAACTAACTATGGCTACACCTTC. Translated, it gives CASTRGTKTNYGYTF.

The chain's CDR3 is CASSTGTSTGELFF. The CDR3 DNA is TGTGCCAGCAGTACCGGGACTAGCACCGGGGAGCTGTTTTTT. The chain joins TRBV6-5 to TRBJ2-2; 8 bases fit TRBD2. The CDR3 is 14 amino acids. Germline loops: CDR1 MNHEY, CDR2 SVGAGI. The V and J ends lost 5 bases and 4 bases, in that order; junction bases with no gene match: 3.

Many counts were recorded for this clone. This chain uses TRBV29-1 with TRBJ2-1; TRBD1 matches at 10 bases. The germline CDR1 and CDR2 sequences are SQVTM and ANQGSEA. Losses at the gene ends were 6 bases for V and 9 bases for J; bases not matched to a gene: 17. This CDR3 is 16 amino acids long. The CDR3 loop reads CSVPIAGTGVGSEQFF. The CDR3 bases are TGCAGCGTCCCCATTGCCGGGACAGGGGTAGGTAGTGAGCAGTTCTTC.

This chain connects TRBV30 to TRBJ1-3; D unclear. Trimming removed 2 bases from V and 0 bases from J, with 14 bases in between. This CDR3 region has 16 residues. CDR1 and CDR2 (germline): GTSNPN, SVGIG (reference sequence). The CDR3 bases are TGTGCCTGGAGTAGAGCCAGCCTCTACTCTGGAAACACCATATATTTT. Encoded protein: CAWSRASLYSGNTIYF.

This clone was observed a single time. The CDR3 protein is CASTGVARYEQYF. DNA for the CDR3: TGTGCCAGCACCGGGGTTGCCCGCTACGAGCAGTACTTC. The V and J genes are TRBV2 and TRBJ2-7; TRBD2 is a possible D gene (5 bases). The V end lost 7 bases, the J end lost 3 bases, and 13 bases lay between the germline ends. CDR3 size: 13 residues. Germline loops: CDR1 SNHLY, CDR2 FYNNEI.

The CDR3 DNA follows: TGTGCCTGGAGCGCCGTACCGGGGACAGGAGATCAGCCCCAGCATTTT. Its protein product is CAWSAVPGTGDQPQHF. The J gene is TRBJ1-5, the V gene TRBV30; 8 bases are a match to TRBD1. This CDR3 spans 16 amino acids. Germline V CDR1 and CDR2: GTSNPN, SVGIG (reference sequence). V was clipped by 3 bases and J by 5 bases; unmatched bases: 12.

The CDR3 nucleotides read TGTGCCAGCAGCTTAAGGGATGAGCAGTTCTTC. It translates to CASSLRDEQFF. The chain links TRBV5-6 to TRBJ2-1; unclear D gene. The CDR3 consists of 11 residues. V was shortened by 2 bases and J by 8 bases, with 5 bases between the two germline ends. Germline V gene sequence: CDR1 SGHDT, CDR2 YYEEEE.

V is TRBV5-8 and J is TRBJ2-1; TRBD2 might be the D (5 bases). The germline V gene encodes CDR1 SGHTS and CDR2 YDEGEE. The CDR3 consists of 13 residues. V was trimmed by 4 bases and J by 6 bases, leaving 11 bases between them. The CDR3 here is CASSRGIVNEQFF. The CDR3, as DNA: TGTGCCAGCAGCCGAGGGATTGTCAATGAGCAGTTCTTC.

V and J are TRBV30 and TRBJ2-7; TRBD1 matches at 8 bases. CDR1 and CDR2 from the germline V gene are GTSNPN and SVGIG (reference sequence). Germline trimming cut 5 bases from V and 7 bases from J; bases unmatched to any gene: 7. The CDR3 has 12 residues. This CDR3 reads CAWDRGPMEQYF. The DNA for the CDR3 is TGTGCCTGGGACAGGGGCCCTATGGAGCAGTACTTC.

This clone came up many times. The gene calls are TRBV5-1 and TRBJ2-1; D is undetermined. The CDR3 consists of 14 residues. Germline V gene lookup returns CDR1 SGHRS and CDR2 YFSETQ. V was trimmed by 0 bases and J by 5 bases, leaving 9 bases between them. The CDR3: CASSLDGSNNEQFF. The CDR3 DNA is TGCGCCAGCAGCTTGGATGGCAGTAACAATGAGCAGTTCTTC.

V and J are TRBV4-2 and TRBJ2-1; perhaps D is TRBD1 or TRBD2 (5 bases each). V was trimmed by 0 bases and J by 0 bases, leaving 12 bases between them. The CDR3 loop spans 17 amino acids. The germline V gene has CDR1 LGHNA and CDR2 YNFKEQ. CDR3 coding DNA: TGTGCCAGCAGCCAAGAGGGACGGCCGAGCTCCTACAATGAGCAGTTCTTC. Its translation is CASSQEGRPSSYNEQFF.

The chain joins TRBV5-4 to TRBJ1-6; no clear D gene. Germline lookup yields CDR1 SGHNT and CDR2 YYREEE (reference sequence). The germline V and J ends were trimmed by 4 bases and 7 bases, with 15 bases remaining between them. This CDR3 is built from 15 residues. The CDR3, as DNA: TGTGCCAGCAGCCCCCGAGAGGGAAGGAATTCACCCCTCCACTTT. Amino acids: CASSPREGRNSPLHF. Complete variable domain (other parts from reference TRBV5-4 and TRBJ1-6): ETGVTQSPTHLIKTRGQQVTLRCSSQSGHNTVSWYQQALGQGPQFIFQYYREEENGRGNFPPRFSGLQFPNYSSELNVNALELDDSALYLCASSPREGRNSPLHFGNGTRLTVT.

This chain connects TRBV30 to TRBJ1-4, with D unresolved. This CDR3 spans 16 amino acids. CDR1 is GTSNPN and CDR2 is SVGIG in the germline V gene (reference sequence). Trimming removed 2 bases from V and 12 bases from J, with 25 bases in between. CDR3 nucleotides: TGTGCCTGGAGTCCCTCCGGGAGCCCGCCATGGGATGAACTGTTTTTT. Protein sequence: CAWSPSGSPPWDELFF. Combining the CDR3 with reference TRBV30 and TRBJ1-4 gives the whole variable domain SQTIHQWPATLVQPVGSPLSLECTVEGTSNPNLYWYRQAAGRGLQLLFYSVGIGQISSEVPQNLSASRPQDRQFILSSKKLLLSDSGFYLCAWSPSGSPPWDELFFGSGTQLSVL.

The chain carries TRBV29-1 and TRBJ2-5, with 9 bases lining up with TRBD2. Germline loops: CDR1 SQVTM, CDR2 ANQGSEA. CDR3 size: 16 residues. Unmatched junction bases numbered 11, after V lost 2 bases and J lost 4 bases. As DNA, the CDR3 is TGCAGCGTTGAACTCCTACTAGCGGGCGGCGGAGAGACCCAGTACTTC. Protein: CSVELLLAGGGETQYF.

The J gene is TRBJ2-7, the V gene TRBV7-2; weak D call: TRBD1 (5 bases). Trimming took off 3 bases at V and 3 bases at J, with 12 bases between the two ends. This CDR3 contains 14 residues. Germline lookup yields CDR1 SGHTA and CDR2 FQGNSA. The CDR3 nucleotides read TGTGCCAGCAGCTTGTGGCAGGGCAACTACGAGCAGTACTTC. Its protein product is CASSLWQGNYEQYF.

V gene TRBV5-4 combines with J gene TRBJ2-3; D possibly uses TRBD1 or TRBD2 (5 bases each). CDR1 and CDR2 from the germline V gene are SGHNT and YYREEE (reference sequence). There are 14 residues in the CDR3. Trimming removed 1 base from V and 4 bases from J, with 10 bases in between. DNA for the CDR3: TGTGCCAGCAGCTTGTCGGGGACGCCAGATACGCAGTATTTT. It codes for CASSLSGTPDTQYF.

The chain joins TRBV4-1 to TRBJ2-2; D is possibly TRBD1 (6 bases). CDR1 is MGHRA and CDR2 is YSYEKL in the germline V gene. This CDR3 is 14 amino acids long. Trimming left V 4 bases short and J 5 bases short, with 11 bases between. CDR3 DNA sequence: TGCGCCAGCAGCCCACGCGACAGGACCGGGGAGCTGTTTTTT. Translated: CASSPRDRTGELFF.

In the case of this clone: Other nucleotide sequences in the sample specify the same CDR3. This chain joins TRBV29-1 and TRBJ1-1; maybe TRBD1 (5 bases). Germline V gene data show CDR1 as SQVTM and CDR2 as ANQGSEA. The CDR3 runs to 12 residues. Trimming removed 8 bases from V and 1 base from J, with 11 bases in between. Written as DNA, the CDR3 is TGCAGCACCCGGGACGGGAACACTGAAGCTTTCTTT. It translates to CSTRDGNTEAFF.

This clone came up a few times. The CDR3 loop is CASSVAAGLGYEQYF. Here the CDR3 DNA reads TGTGCCAGCAGCGTAGCAGCAGGATTGGGCTACGAGCAGTACTTC. The genes are TRBV9 and TRBJ2-7, with unresolved D. Germline CDR1 reads SGDLS; CDR2 reads YYNGEE. The germline V and J ends were trimmed by 0 bases and 3 bases, with 13 bases remaining between them. This CDR3 is 15 amino acids long.